The clone carrying this T cell receptor beta chain was recorded many times. Its antigen is currently unknown. Amplification of TCR beta CDR3 regions was performed using RNA transcripts as template. TCR CDR3 underwent first-round RT-PCR with the HTBI primer set. TCRdb processed the multiplex PCR reads anew with MiXCR; each CDR3 protein has one entry. The table records approximately 620,000 distinct CDR3 sequences, about 14% of them present only once. The blood sample predates any ophthalmopathy symptoms, coming from first hyperthyroidism diagnosis. This sample is part of a study of T cells in Graves' hyperthyroidism and ophthalmopathy. Study outcomes and limitations: A median approximately 6.5 months before onset, the model predicted ophthalmopathy.

CDR3 size: 14 residues. V lost 3 bases to trimming and J lost 5 bases, with 12 bases between them. The germline CDR1 and CDR2 sequences are SGHNT and YYREEE (reference sequence). The sequencing sample was made of blood. The V call is TRBV5-4, the J call TRBJ2-1, with D possibly matching TRBD2 (5 bases). This TCR came from a woman aged 25 to 39 with Graves' hyperthyroidism that later progressed to Graves' ophthalmopathy. The CDR3 is CASSSGSGNNEQFF. In DNA form, the CDR3 reads TGTGCCAGCAGCTCCGGCAGCGGCAACAATGAGCAGTTCTTC.